A selection of T cell receptor beta chains follows, all from one sample in a study of identical twins. One entry per CDR3 protein results from TCRdb running MiXCR on the 5' RACE reads. The profile shows 200,000 to 250,000 distinct CDR3 sequences, 6.5% to 8% of them singletons. These data also featured in a second study, about T cells expressing NK-cell markers.

The sequencing sample was made of CD8+ T cells sorted from blood. The source of these receptors is a woman under 30 in good health. CDR3s include the opening cysteine and the closing phenylalanine or tryptophan. The order of the fields is D gene, V gene, clone size, J gene, CDR3 protein, CDR3 DNA. D genes are given only for firm matches. Clone sizes are given selectively: once, few, many, or a class where the clone is expanded.

>NA|TRBV9|NA|TRBJ2-6
CASSERLTRSGANVLTF
TGTGCCAGCAGCGAAAGACTGACCCGATCTGGGGCCAACGTCCTGACTTTC
>NA|TRBV15|NA|TRBJ2-3
CATSRGTSESTDTQYF
TGTGCCACCAGCAGAGGGACTTCTGAAAGCACAGATACGCAGTATTTT
>NA|TRBV9|many|TRBJ2-3
CASSALARDTDTQYF
TGTGCCAGCAGCGCCCTGGCCCGGGACACAGATACGCAGTATTTT
>TRBD1|TRBV7-9|many|TRBJ1-1
CASSQTRTGLNTEAFF
TGTGCCAGCAGCCAAACCCGGACAGGTTTGAACACTGAAGCTTTCTTT
>NA|TRBV7-9|many|TRBJ1-2
CASSPAGDPYRYTF
TGTGCCAGCAGCCCGGCGGGGGACCCCTACCGCTACACCTTC
>NA|TRBV3-1|many|TRBJ2-1
CASSQGRGQRYNEQFF
TGTGCCAGCAGCCAAGGGCGGGGCCAACGATACAATGAGCAGTTCTTC
>TRBD2|TRBV12-3/TRBV12-4|NA|TRBJ2-5
CASGGEGETQYF
TGTGCCAGCGGGGGGGAGGGAGAGACCCAGTACTTC
>TRBD1|TRBV14|many|TRBJ1-1
CASRPSGQGNTEAFF
TGTGCCAGCAGACCATCGGGACAGGGAAACACTGAAGCTTTCTTT
>NA|TRBV7-9|NA|TRBJ2-7
CASSSAPPSGYEQYF
TGTGCCAGCAGCTCCGCCCCCCCGTCGGGCTACGAGCAGTACTTC
>NA|TRBV20-1|many|TRBJ2-1
CSAGGTTVYNEQFF
TGCAGTGCGGGTGGGACCACAGTCTACAATGAGCAGTTCTTC
>NA|TRBV6-5|many|TRBJ1-6
CASSFFQGYDTSPLHF
TGTGCCAGCAGTTTCTTCCAGGGGTACGATACTTCACCCCTCCACTTT
>NA|TRBV4-1|few|TRBJ2-2
CASSQVSTTNTGELFF
TGCGCCAGCAGCCAAGTTTCGACTACGAACACCGGGGAGCTGTTTTTT
>NA|TRBV7-9|many|TRBJ1-1
CASSRRVLGLANTEAFF
TGTGCCAGCAGCCGCAGGGTTCTCGGGTTGGCGAACACTGAAGCTTTCTTT
>NA|TRBV29-1|many|TRBJ1-3
CSVVGTAGNTIYF
TGCAGCGTTGTGGGGACGGCTGGAAACACCATATATTTT
>TRBD2|TRBV30|few|TRBJ2-1
CASQGEGWDEQFF
TGTGCCTCCCAAGGGGAGGGTTGGGATGAGCAGTTCTTC
>NA|TRBV20-1|NA|TRBJ2-1
CSARDFRLVGGATYNEQFF
TGCAGTGCTAGAGATTTTCGGCTTGTGGGGGGGGCGACCTACAATGAGCAGTTCTTC
>NA|TRBV12-3/TRBV12-4|many|TRBJ2-2
CASSGIPQTGELFF
TGTGCCAGCAGTGGTATCCCCCAGACCGGGGAGCTGTTTTTT
>TRBD2|TRBV12-3/TRBV12-4|many|TRBJ2-3
CASSFLAGNTDTQYF
TGTGCCAGCAGTTTCCTAGCGGGGAACACAGATACGCAGTATTTT
>NA|TRBV15|many|TRBJ1-1
CATRAENTEAFF
TGTGCCACCAGAGCAGAGAACACTGAAGCTTTCTTT
>NA|TRBV4-1|few|TRBJ2-7
CASSQVRTAPYEQYF
TGCGCCAGCAGCCAAGTCCGGACAGCCCCCTACGAGCAGTACTTC
>NA|TRBV12-5|NA|TRBJ2-7
CASGPGEGAWYEQYF
TGTGCTAGTGGTCCGGGGGAGGGGGCCTGGTACGAGCAGTACTTC
>NA|TRBV10-3|few|TRBJ2-3
CAISEERGGYTQYF
TGTGCCATCAGTGAGGAGAGGGGGGGGTATACGCAGTATTTT
>TRBD1|TRBV20-1|few|TRBJ2-7
CSAFGITGTGSWEQYF
TGCAGTGCTTTTGGAATTACCGGGACAGGATCCTGGGAGCAGTACTTC
>NA|TRBV7-6|NA|TRBJ2-1
CASSLVAGNNEQFF
TGTGCCAGCAGCTTAGTGGCGGGGAACAATGAGCAGTTCTTC
>TRBD2|TRBV20-1|few|TRBJ2-3
CSASVSSGGHTDTQYF
TGCAGTGCTAGTGTCTCTAGCGGGGGCCACACAGATACGCAGTATTTT
>NA|TRBV9|few|TRBJ2-4
CASSVGLAKNIQYF
TGTGCCAGCAGCGTAGGCCTAGCCAAAAACATTCAGTACTTC
>NA|TRBV7-8|few|TRBJ1-1
CASSFLGGEAFF
TGTGCCAGCAGCTTCCTTGGGGGGGAAGCTTTCTTT
>NA|TRBV7-9|many|TRBJ2-7
CASSLDGGLYEQYF
TGTGCCAGCAGCTTAGACGGGGGTCTCTACGAGCAGTACTTC
>NA|TRBV2|NA|TRBJ2-2
CASRGTGRTGELFF
TGTGCCAGCAGGGGGACTGGAAGGACCGGGGAGCTGTTTTTT
>NA|TRBV27|many|TRBJ1-1
CASIRAGVNTEAFF
TGTGCCAGCATCCGAGCAGGAGTGAACACTGAAGCTTTCTTT
>TRBD1|TRBV7-9|NA|TRBJ1-2
CASSLGQGAYGYTF
TGTGCCAGCAGCTTAGGACAGGGGGCGTATGGCTACACCTTC
>TRBD2|TRBV7-3|NA|TRBJ2-7
CASSFSGGRPHEQYF
TGTGCCAGCAGTTTTAGCGGGGGGCGGCCCCACGAGCAGTACTTC
>NA|TRBV5-6|NA|TRBJ1-1
CASSGMRDTIPEAFF
TGTGCCAGCAGCGGAATGCGGGACACCATCCCTGAAGCTTTCTTT
>NA|TRBV11-2|many|TRBJ2-1
CASSLVRHEQFF
TGTGCCAGCAGCTTAGTTCGGCATGAGCAGTTCTTC
>TRBD2|TRBV11-2|few|TRBJ2-7
CASTALADPPYEQYF
TGTGCCAGCACCGCACTAGCGGATCCTCCCTACGAGCAGTACTTC
>NA|TRBV6-2/TRBV6-3|NA|TRBJ1-5
CASSFLAGDQPQHF
TGTGCCAGCAGTTTTTTAGCAGGGGACCAGCCCCAGCATTTT
>NA|TRBV5-1|few|TRBJ2-6
CASSLPPGKPTSGANVLTF
TGCGCCAGCAGCCTACCCCCCGGGAAACCGACCTCTGGGGCCAACGTCCTGACTTTC
>NA|TRBV15|few|TRBJ1-1
CATSRGGEAFF
TGTGCCACCAGCAGGGGAGGTGAAGCTTTCTTT
>TRBD1|TRBV20-1|few|TRBJ2-7
CSAEDRGSSYEQYF
TGCAGTGCTGAGGACAGGGGCAGCTCCTACGAGCAGTACTTC
>TRBD2|TRBV2|few|TRBJ2-7
CACWGGPFSYEQYF
TGTGCCTGTTGGGGGGGTCCGTTCTCCTACGAGCAGTACTTC
>NA|TRBV27|NA|TRBJ2-5
CASSLSWGSETQYF
TGTGCCAGCAGTTTATCCTGGGGATCAGAGACCCAGTACTTC
>NA|TRBV23-1|NA|TRBJ1-5
CASSQSNGWLMEPQHF
TGCGCCAGCAGTCAATCGAACGGATGGCTTATGGAGCCCCAGCATTTT
>TRBD1|TRBV5-1|many|TRBJ1-4
CASSTGDSFYEKLFF
TGCGCCAGCAGCACGGGGGACAGTTTTTATGAAAAACTGTTTTTT
>NA|TRBV29-1|many|TRBJ2-1
CSVEVVDSYNEQFF
TGCAGCGTTGAGGTTGTGGACTCCTACAATGAGCAGTTCTTC
>TRBD2|TRBV5-1|NA|TRBJ2-1
CASSPSGLAGGGNEQFF
TGCGCCAGCAGCCCTTCGGGACTAGCGGGAGGGGGCAATGAGCAGTTCTTC
>NA|TRBV6-2/TRBV6-3|many|TRBJ2-7
CASSYEWEQYF
TGTGCCAGCAGTTACGAGTGGGAGCAGTACTTC
>TRBD1|TRBV5-1|few|TRBJ1-6
CASSLEGDRGSPLHF
TGCGCCAGCAGCTTGGAGGGGGACAGGGGTTCACCCCTCCACTTT
>NA|TRBV30|few|TRBJ1-2
CAWNGGRYGYTF
TGTGCCTGGAATGGGGGCCGCTATGGCTACACCTTC
>NA|TRBV3-1|NA|TRBJ2-3
CASSPTPGELSGDTQYF
TGTGCCAGCAGCCCCACCCCGGGGGAGCTCAGTGGAGATACGCAGTATTTT
>NA|TRBV4-1|NA|TRBJ1-6
CASSQGANSPLHF
TGCGCCAGCAGCCAAGGCGCAAATTCACCCCTCCACTTT